This TCR beta chain was identified in a study of T cells after yellow fever vaccination. Germline values: CDR1 MDHEN, CDR2 SYDVKM. J gave up 7 bases and V 10 bases, and 10 bases lay outside the gene matches. CDR3 length: 13 amino acids. TCRdb redid the calling of the 5' RACE reads with MiXCR, one entry per CDR3 protein. The sample yields some 350,000 distinct CDR3 sequences, over 5% seen once. Remarks on this clonotype: What it binds is not known.

Study-wide points: Abundant clonotypes (contaminants from the bulk population) could be present in FACS-sorted repertoires. Weaker, the secondary response had a peak occurring faster, on day 5 versus 15.

The clonotype originates from a man in his thirties or forties who received the YFV17D yellow fever vaccine. The source was PBMCs, collected 5 days after the yellow fever booster vaccination. The V and J genes are TRBV28 and TRBJ2-3; 8 nucleotides match TRBD1. CDR3 sequence: CATRTGKTYTQYF. Here the CDR3 DNA reads TGTGCCACCCGGACAGGGAAGACATATACGCAGTATTTT.